A single sample is the source of the 25 T cell receptor beta chains below, sequenced in a study of shared clonotypes between healthy human individuals. Sequencing was performed with immunoSEQ multiplex PCR; in TCRdb, only in-frame clones are kept and a portion is missing. Of roughly 1.4 million clones in the sample, 97% to 99% were seen once. The sequencing input was naive CD4+ T cells sorted from blood. The sample's subset: CD45RA+ positively selected. These receptors were taken from a young man in good health.

The gene calls are TRBV11-2 and TRBJ2-3; tentatively, D is TRBD2 (6 bases). The CDR3 spans 15 residues. Trimming pared 5 bases from V and 2 bases from J, leaving 14 bases between. Germline V gene lookup returns CDR1 SGHAT and CDR2 FQNNGV. The CDR3 DNA is TGTGCCAGCAGCCAAGGGGCGGGATACACAGATACGCAGTATTTT. Residues: CASSQGAGYTDTQYF.

The chain links TRBV9 to TRBJ2-2; unclear D gene. The V gene lost 2 bases and the J gene lost 6 bases, with 14 bases spanning the gap. Germline-derived CDR1 and CDR2 are SGDLS and YYNGEE. There are 15 residues in the CDR3. DNA for the CDR3: TGTGCCAGCAGCGTCATGCCCGGTGGCCCCGGGGAGCTGTTTTTT. This encodes CASSVMPGGPGELFF.

This rearrangement joins TRBV28 to TRBJ1-1; D ambiguous. The CDR3 spans 14 residues. Germline CDR1 MDHEN, CDR2 SYDVKM. V gave up 3 bases and J gave up 1 base, with 9 bases separating them. The CDR3 DNA reads TGTGCCAGCAGTTTGAGAACGTGGAACACTGAAGCTTTCTTT. Protein sequence: CASSLRTWNTEAFF. The full variable domain, with the rest looked up from reference TRBV28 and TRBJ1-1, is DVKVTQSSRYLVKRTGEKVFLECVQDMDHENMFWYRQDPGLGLRLIYFSYDVKMKEKGDIPEGYSVSREKKERFSLILESASTNQTSMYLCASSLRTWNTEAFFGQGTRLTVV.

The chain uses TRBV7-2 and TRBJ2-7; no clear D gene. The V end was cut by 5 bases, the J end by 9 bases, with 26 bases between. This CDR3 comprises 16 residues. Per germline, CDR1 SGHTA and CDR2 FQGNSA. CDR3: CASSPNRPTSGLGQYF. As DNA, the CDR3 is TGTGCCAGCAGCCCCAACCGTCCGACTTCCGGTTTAGGGCAGTACTTC.

This clone was picked up one time. Written as DNA, the CDR3 is TGTGCCAGCAGTGAAAATCGGAGTAATCCGGGAGGCTACACCTTC. Amino acids: CASSENRSNPGGYTF. The V call is TRBV6-1, the J call TRBJ1-2; D is ambiguous. Germline values: CDR1 MNHNS, CDR2 SASEGT. CDR3 length: 15 amino acids. Trimming pared 2 bases from V and 8 bases from J, leaving 18 bases between.

The genes are TRBV13 and TRBJ2-1; D is unresolved. Trimming left V 4 bases short and J 7 bases short, with 20 bases between. CDR3 length: 16 residues. Germline values: CDR1 PRHDT, CDR2 FYEKMQ (reference sequence). DNA of the CDR3: TGTGCCAGCAGCTCAAGCTTATCTAATTTTGGGAATGAGCAGTTCTTC. Its protein product is CASSSSLSNFGNEQFF.

Here the CDR3 reads CSVRTSGTGTDTQYF. Written as DNA, the CDR3 is TGCAGCGTGCGGACTAGCGGGACGGGCACAGATACGCAGTATTTT. The chain recombines TRBV29-1 with TRBJ2-3; 12 bases are a match to TRBD2. The CDR3 has 15 amino acids. Germline values: CDR1 SQVTM, CDR2 ANQGSEA. V shed 6 bases, J shed 1 base, and the junction held 5 bases outside the gene matches.

The chain employs TRBV19 and TRBJ1-2, with D unresolved. The CDR3 is 14 residues long. Germline CDR1 is LNHDA and CDR2 is SQIVND (reference sequence). With 2 bases removed from V and 4 bases from J, the gap between germline ends came to 11 bases. Here the CDR3 DNA reads TGTGCCAGTAGTATAAACCCGGCATTCTATGGCTACACCTTC. Its protein product is CASSINPAFYGYTF.

V gene TRBV6-5 combines with J gene TRBJ1-1, with D tentatively TRBD1 (5 bases). The CDR3 covers 15 residues. Germline CDR1 and CDR2: MNHEY and SVGAGI. V was cut by 2 bases and J by 0 bases, with 10 bases left in between. The CDR3 DNA follows: TGTGCCAGCAGTTACCGTCAGGGTATGAACACTGAAGCTTTCTTT. Amino acids: CASSYRQGMNTEAFF.

CDR3 sequence reads: CASSPLAGVVDTQYF. CDR3 bases: TGCGCCAGCAGTCCGCTAGCGGGAGTTGTAGATACGCAGTATTTT. The chain combines TRBV10-1 with TRBJ2-3; 10 nucleotides agree with TRBD2. V lost 5 bases and J lost 5; bases outside the gene matches: 7. CDR1 and CDR2 from the germline V gene are WNHNN and SYGVQD (reference sequence). This CDR3 region has 15 residues.

The V and J genes are TRBV12-1 and TRBJ2-7; the DNA was not compared with TRBD2, the D call given in the table. TRBV12-1 is classified as a pseudogene. This CDR3 contains 17 residues. CDR3 DNA: TGTGCCAGCAGCCTAGGCGGATGGAAGGACTACAAATACGAGCAGTACTTC. Translation gives CASSLGGWKDYKYEQYF.

This clone was recorded once. The gene calls are TRBV5-4 and TRBJ2-5, with 7 positions matching TRBD2. Germline-derived CDR1 and CDR2 are SGHNT and YYREEE (reference sequence). The CDR3 extends over 15 amino acids. V gave up 1 base and J gave up 5 bases; unmatched junction bases: 8. The CDR3 reads CASSLTKAGSETQYF. CDR3 sequence (DNA): TGTGCCAGCAGCTTGACAAAAGCGGGATCGGAGACCCAGTACTTC.

This chain links TRBV6-7 with TRBJ2-1, with D unresolved. TRBV6-7 is designated an ORF whose function remains uncertain. The CDR3 spans 14 residues. The CDR3 coding sequence is TGTGCAACAAAACGCGCCTGGGGCTACAATGAGCAGTTCTTC. This codes for CATKRAWGYNEQFF.

The chain carries TRBV18 and TRBJ2-2; D call uncertain. Trimming pared 3 bases from V and 3 bases from J, leaving 8 bases between. The CDR3 is 14 amino acids. Germline values: CDR1 KGHSH, CDR2 LQKENI. For the CDR3, the DNA is TGTGCCAGCTCACCCGTGACGGACACCGGGGAGCTGTTTTTT. Encoded protein: CASSPVTDTGELFF. Looking up the rest from reference TRBV18 and TRBJ2-2 gives the full variable domain: NAGVMQNPRHLVRRRGQEARLRCSPMKGHSHVYWYRQLPEEGLKFMVYLQKENIIDESGMPKERFSAEFPKEGPSILRIQQVVRGDSAAYFCASSPVTDTGELFFGEGSRLTVL.

CDR3 in DNA: TGTGCCAGCAGCCAAGTGCGGAACACTGAAGCTTTCTTT. It codes for CASSQVRNTEAFF. V usage is TRBV4-2 and J usage is TRBJ1-1, with D unresolved. CDR1 is LGHNA and CDR2 is YNFKEQ in the germline V gene. The CDR3 extends over 13 amino acids. The germline V and J ends were trimmed by 1 base and 1 base, with 4 bases remaining between them.

This sequence joins TRBV5-8 and TRBJ1-5; no firm D call. CDR1 and CDR2 (germline): SGHTS, YDEGEE. Trimming cost V 0 bases and J 2 bases, with 9 bases left between them. The CDR3 is made up of 15 amino acids. CDR3 DNA: TGTGCCAGCAGCTTGGACCTCCGAGGCAATCAGCCCCAGCATTTT. Its translation is CASSLDLRGNQPQHF.

The gene calls are TRBV12-5 and TRBJ1-1; tentative D call: TRBD1 (6 bases). V was trimmed by 4 bases and J by 4 bases, leaving 13 bases between them. Looked up from germline, CDR1 is LGHNT and CDR2 is FRNRAP. This CDR3 is built from 14 residues. The CDR3 loop reads CASGSGVSFTEAFF. CDR3 in DNA: TGTGCTAGTGGTTCAGGGGTGTCATTCACTGAAGCTTTCTTT.

The CDR3, as DNA: TGTGCCAGCAGCCCGGCGCGCGGTTGGCGCTACACCTTC. It translates to CASSPARGWRYTF. This chain joins TRBV28 and TRBJ1-2, with D unresolved. V lost 6 bases, J lost 9 bases, and 17 bases lay in between. This CDR3 comprises 13 residues. CDR1 and CDR2 (germline): MDHEN, SYDVKM.

The chain carries TRBV7-6 and TRBJ2-1, with 9 positions matching TRBD1. With V trimmed by 1 base and J by 7 bases, 8 bases remained unmatched. The V gene's germline CDR1 is SGHVS and CDR2 FNYEAQ. CDR3 length: 16 amino acids. CDR3 residues: CASSLEVGQGWNEQFF. CDR3 nucleotides: TGTGCCAGCAGCTTAGAAGTAGGACAGGGGTGGAATGAGCAGTTCTTC.

The chain employs TRBV14 and TRBJ2-7; D possibly uses TRBD1 or TRBD2 (5 bases each). With 3 bases removed from V and 2 bases from J, the gap between germline ends came to 23 bases. The CDR3 extends over 18 amino acids. Germline values: CDR1 SGHDN, CDR2 FVKESK. The CDR3 coding sequence is TGTGCCAGCAGCCAGACGATCGCTCGGGGCCCCATCCCCTACGAGCAGTACTTC. As protein: CASSQTIARGPIPYEQYF.

This clone was counted a single time. This chain connects TRBV5-5 to TRBJ2-6, with D possibly called TRBD1 or TRBD2 (5 bases each). The CDR3 consists of 16 residues. Per the germline V gene, CDR1 is SGHKS and CDR2 is YYEKEE (reference sequence). Trimming removed 1 base at V and 2 bases at J, with 10 bases between. CDR3 residues: CASSLPGATGANVLTF. The CDR3 region has the DNA TGTGCCAGCAGCTTGCCCGGGGCAACTGGGGCCAACGTCCTGACTTTC.

This chain uses TRBV27 with TRBJ1-4; TRBD1 agrees at 7 bases. The CDR3 length is 15 residues. Germline assignment: CDR1 MNHEY and CDR2 SMNVEV (reference sequence). Unmatched junction bases numbered 5, after V lost 3 bases and J lost 4 bases. Here the CDR3 DNA reads TGTGCCAGCAGTTTTATGGGACAGCTTAATGAAAAACTGTTTTTT. This codes for CASSFMGQLNEKLFF.

This chain joins TRBV28 and TRBJ2-7; 9 positions match TRBD2. This CDR3 contains 17 residues. V gave up 6 bases and J gave up 2 bases; unmatched junction bases: 14. CDR1 is MDHEN, CDR2 SYDVKM, per germline. CDR3 region: CASSRRLLAGEAYEQYF. CDR3 nucleotide sequence: TGTGCCAGCAGCCGTAGACTCTTAGCGGGAGAGGCCTACGAGCAGTACTTC.

V gene TRBV29-1 combines with J gene TRBJ2-3, with D hard to call. Germline CDR1 reads SQVTM; CDR2 reads ANQGSEA. CDR3 length: 11 amino acids. The germline V and J ends were trimmed by 6 bases and 3 bases, with 7 bases remaining between them. CDR3 coding DNA: TGCAGCGTGGTACATACAGATACGCAGTATTTT. Amino acid sequence: CSVVHTDTQYF.

The chain employs TRBV7-9 and TRBJ2-5, with TRBD1 identical over 10 bases. The junction had 12 bases not matched to a gene; V was cut back by 5 bases and J by 3 bases. This CDR3 contains 17 residues. Germline V gene lookup returns CDR1 SEHNR and CDR2 FQNEAQ (reference sequence). CDR3 region: CASSLIGTGVVKETQYF. The CDR3 nucleotides read TGTGCCAGCAGCCTGATCGGGACAGGGGTGGTCAAAGAGACCCAGTACTTC.